This T cell receptor (beta chain) was sequenced for a study of blood T cell repertoires in COVID-19. Study-wide context: The analysed material was cDNA or gDNA that came from T cells, B-cell-depleted T cells, or PBMCs.

This CDR3 is 17 amino acids long. Under the authors' procedure: Estimated nucleated cell counts came from reference gene primer amplification. TCRdb keeps only in-frame clones here, not all; method: immunoSEQ multiplex PCR. That table supplies the V and J calls and clone size; D and trimming were determined from the DNA. The data show over 250,000 clones, with about nine tenths seen just once and 2% to 2.5% held by the top ten. V and J are TRBV21-1 and TRBJ1-6. TRBV21-1 is deemed a pseudogene. The specimen sequenced was peripheral blood. The source of this sequence is a man between 45 and 60 years old with acute or convalescent COVID-19. The CDR3 DNA reads TGTGCCAGCAGCAAAGTGGGGGGGCTCCGACCCGGGGCACCCCTCCACTTT. Its translation is CASSKVGGLRPGAPLHF.